The 25 T cell receptor beta chains in this list originate from one sample, sequenced in a study of immune heterogeneity within non-small cell lung tumors. Bulk tumor genomic DNA, 500 to 750 ng per sample, was used as template. During surgery, each primary tumor gave multiple biopsies spaced as far apart as possible. These patients got curative surgery after being newly diagnosed with untreated non-small cell lung cancer. For the TCR beta CDR3, multiplex PCR with 32 V and 13 J primers performed the amplification. MiXCR was run by TCRdb on the multiplex PCR reads, yielding one entry per CDR3 protein. The sample lists tens of thousands of distinct CDR3 sequences, 25% to 30% occurring once. The specimen was lung tumor tissue. All receptors come from a man aged 35 to 55 with non-small cell lung cancer.

The chain links TRBV5-1 to TRBJ1-2; TRBD1 is a possible D gene (6 bases). V was pared by 4 bases and J by 2 bases, with 9 bases between. The CDR3 is 13 residues long. Germline CDR1 reads SGHRS; CDR2 reads YFSETQ. The CDR3 DNA reads as TGCGCCAGCAGCGTAGACAGGAACTATGGCTACACCTTC. Translated: CASSVDRNYGYTF. Based on the CDR3 plus reference TRBV5-1 and TRBJ1-2, the full variable domain is KAGVTQTPRYLIKTRGQQVTLSCSPISGHRSVSWYQQTPGQGLQFLFEYFSETQRNKGNFPGRFSGRQFSNSRSEMNVSTLELGDSALYLCASSVDRNYGYTFGSGTRLTVV.

This clonotype has ten or more counts. The V and J genes are TRBV27 and TRBJ1-5, with a possible D match to TRBD1 (5 bases). Trimming pared 5 bases from V and 5 bases from J, leaving 16 bases between. The CDR3 length is 15 residues. Germline CDR1 and CDR2: MNHEY and SMNVEV (reference sequence). CDR3 nucleotides: TGTGCCAGCAGTCTCCGTGGGGCATCGGATCAGCCCCAGCATTTT. It encodes CASSLRGASDQPQHF.

This clonotype was picked up many times. The rearrangement uses TRBV28 and TRBJ2-7, with 12 bases matching TRBD2. The V gene end was trimmed by 11 bases and the J gene end by 7 bases; junction bases not matched to a gene: 9. Germline V gene data show CDR1 as MDHEN and CDR2 as SYDVKM. This CDR3 has 13 amino acids. The DNA of the CDR3 is TGTGCCGCAGCTTCTAGCGGGAGGGGGGAGCAGTACTTC. As protein: CAAASSGRGEQYF.

The chain employs TRBV18 and TRBJ2-7; D is uncertain. The CDR3 is 14 amino acids. Trimming pared 3 bases from V and 6 bases from J, leaving 15 bases between. Germline lookup yields CDR1 KGHSH and CDR2 LQKENI. The DNA of the CDR3 is TGTGCCAGCTCACCGGTCCAGCGAAGCTGCGAGCAGTACTTC. Encoded protein: CASSPVQRSCEQYF.

This chain joins TRBV7-2 and TRBJ2-1; no firm D call. From germline, CDR1 is SGHTA and CDR2 FQGNSA. Trimming took 5 bases from V and 12 from J, leaving 20 bases between them. The CDR3 is 14 residues long. The CDR3 region is CASSIRPWASAQFF. The DNA for the CDR3 is TGTGCCAGCAGCATAAGACCATGGGCGAGTGCGCAGTTCTTC.

This clonotype appeared a few times. J is TRBJ1-1 and V is TRBV24-1; TRBD1 is a possible D gene (6 bases). This CDR3 is built from 14 residues. V lost 4 bases to trimming and J lost 8 bases, with 16 bases between them. Looked up from germline, CDR1 is KGHDR and CDR2 is SFDVKD. This CDR3 reads CATSDPLGGKEAFF. The CDR3 coding sequence is TGTGCCACCAGTGACCCTCTGGGGGGCAAGGAAGCTTTCTTT.

The genes are TRBV5-1 and TRBJ1-1, with 7 bases aligning to TRBD1. CDR1 SGHRS and CDR2 YFSETQ come from the germline V gene. The V segment lost 4 bases and the J segment 0 bases; nucleotides outside the gene matches: 9. This CDR3 contains 16 residues. DNA for the CDR3: TGCGCCAGCAGCAGAGACAGGGTATGGGTGAACACTGAAGCTTTCTTT. Its translation: CASSRDRVWVNTEAFF. The complete variable domain, with remaining parts taken from reference TRBV5-1 and TRBJ1-1, reads KAGVTQTPRYLIKTRGQQVTLSCSPISGHRSVSWYQQTPGQGLQFLFEYFSETQRNKGNFPGRFSGRQFSNSRSEMNVSTLELGDSALYLCASSRDRVWVNTEAFFGQGTRLTVV.

Comment on this clonotype: Sequence at one end of the junction differs from germline and may be a read error. V and J are TRBV5-1 and TRBJ2-3, with TRBD2 matching over 14 bases. The CDR3 length is 16 residues. Germline CDR1 and CDR2: SGHRS and YFSETQ. CDR3 in amino acids: CASSSGTSGGTYTQYF. For the CDR3, the DNA is TGCGCCAGCAGCTCCGGGACTAGCGGGGGCACATATACGCAGTATTTT.

In this sample, this clonotype turned up many times. The J gene is TRBJ2-1, the V gene TRBV25-1; D remains ambiguous. Trimming shortened V by 1 base and J by 4 bases, and 11 bases separated the two germline ends. The CDR3 loop spans 15 amino acids. CDR1 and CDR2 (germline): MGHDK, SYGVNS. The CDR3 bases are TGTGCCAGCAGTGAATTCGGCCCAGCGTACAATGAGCAGTTCTTC. It yields the protein CASSEFGPAYNEQFF.

V and J are TRBV20-1 and TRBJ2-1; 10 bases align to TRBD2. Germline V gives CDR1 DFQATT, CDR2 SNEGSKA (reference sequence). The CDR3 covers 15 residues. The CDR3 sequence is CSAPRTSGKTNEQFF. In DNA, the CDR3 is TGCAGCGCTCCCAGGACTAGCGGTAAGACCAATGAGCAGTTCTTC.

This clonotype appeared a single time. Being one base from a much bigger clone, this may be a read error. The rearrangement joins TRBV27 to TRBJ2-1, with 12 bases lining up with TRBD2. The CDR3 extends over 15 amino acids. V lost 5 bases and J lost 9; bases outside the gene matches: 8. Germline CDR1 MNHEY, CDR2 SMNVEV (reference sequence). DNA for the CDR3: TGTGCCAGCAGTAAGAGACTAGCGGGAGTTTCTGAGCAGTTCTTC. Its protein product is CASSKRLAGVSEQFF.

This clonotype was detected many times. V and J are TRBV12-3 or TRBV12-4 and TRBJ1-5; D not certain. The CDR3 spans 17 residues. V was cut by 0 bases and J by 1 base, with 13 bases left in between. The CDR3 DNA reads as TGTGCCAGCAGTTTAGCGCTCAGGCCGCAAAGCAATCAGCCCCAGCATTTT. Encoded protein: CASSLALRPQSNQPQHF.

This clonotype has just a few counts. This sequence joins TRBV9 and TRBJ1-1; no reliable D call. Trimming removed 0 bases from V and 3 bases from J, with 12 bases in between. Germline loops: CDR1 SGDLS, CDR2 YYNGEE. The CDR3 consists of 15 residues. CDR3 in amino acids: CASSVDPGRDTEAFF. The CDR3 region has the DNA TGTGCCAGCAGCGTAGATCCGGGGAGGGACACTGAAGCTTTCTTT.

This clonotype occurred many times. V is TRBV3-1 and J is TRBJ1-6; D gene uncertain. This CDR3 has 16 amino acids. Germline V gene sequence: CDR1 LGHDT, CDR2 YNNKEL (reference sequence). Deletions cut 5 bases from V and 7 bases from J, with 18 bases between. CDR3 amino acids: CASSSSSGDNNSPLHF. The CDR3 nucleotides read TGTGCCAGCAGCTCGAGCTCCGGGGATAACAATTCACCCCTCCACTTT.

This clonotype was counted only a few times. This chain joins TRBV5-1 and TRBJ2-1; 9 nucleotides line up with TRBD1. Per the germline V gene, CDR1 is SGHRS and CDR2 is YFSETQ. The V gene end was trimmed by 4 bases and the J gene end by 4 bases; junction bases not matched to a gene: 6. This CDR3 is 15 amino acids long. CDR3 sequence reads: CASSIGTGRYNEQFF. The CDR3, as DNA: TGCGCCAGCAGCATCGGGACAGGGAGATACAATGAGCAGTTCTTC.

This clonotype is judged medium-sized. V and J are TRBV6-1 and TRBJ1-2; 8 nucleotides agree with TRBD1. V shed 5 bases, J shed 4 bases, and the junction held 3 bases outside the gene matches. Germline CDR1 MNHNS, CDR2 SASEGT. The CDR3 spans 13 residues. The CDR3 is CASSKDRVYGYTF. As DNA, the CDR3 is TGTGCCAGCAGTAAGGACAGGGTCTATGGCTACACCTTC.

The chain couples TRBV29-1 to TRBJ1-1; D is ambiguous. With 1 base removed from V and 3 bases from J, the gap between germline ends came to 18 bases. The CDR3 runs to 16 residues. Germline lookup yields CDR1 SQVTM and CDR2 ANQGSEA. The CDR3, as DNA: TGCAGCGTTGAAGTTTCCAGGCGTCCAACTCACACTGAAGCTTTCTTT. This sequence encodes CSVEVSRRPTHTEAFF.

This clonotype was counted between two and nine times. The chain carries TRBV6-1 and TRBJ1-2; TRBD1 agrees at 11 bases. CDR3 size: 15 residues. The V and J ends lost 9 bases and 11 bases, in that order; junction bases with no gene match: 17. Germline CDR1 reads MNHNS; CDR2 reads SASEGT. CDR3 coding DNA: TGTGCCAGTTCTCTGAGTGGGACAGGGGGGCGCGGGTACACCTTC. This translates into CASSLSGTGGRGYTF.

CDR3 residues: CASSQGLAGVNEQFF. Written as DNA, the CDR3 is TGCGCCAGCAGCCAAGGACTAGCGGGCGTTAATGAGCAGTTCTTC. The chain couples TRBV4-1 to TRBJ2-1, with TRBD2 identical over 10 bases. The CDR3 extends over 15 amino acids. Germline V gene sequence: CDR1 MGHRA, CDR2 YSYEKL. The trim removed 1 base at V and 7 bases at J, leaving 4 bases unmatched.

This clonotype has ten or more counts. The rearrangement joins TRBV6-1 to TRBJ2-3; the D call may be TRBD1 or TRBD2 (5 bases each). From germline, CDR1 is MNHNS and CDR2 SASEGT. This CDR3 spans 13 amino acids. The V end lost 5 bases, the J end lost 2 bases, and 8 bases lay between the germline ends. In DNA form, the CDR3 reads TGTGCCAGCAGTTGGGACCTCACAGATACGCAGTATTTT. Protein sequence: CASSWDLTDTQYF.

The rearrangement links TRBV2 to TRBJ2-5, with no clear D. V lost 2 bases and J 1 base, leaving 8 bases between the germline ends. This CDR3 comprises 14 residues. Germline assignment: CDR1 SNHLY and CDR2 FYNNEI. CDR3: CASSESIVQETQYF. The CDR3 coding sequence is TGTGCCAGCAGTGAAAGTATAGTCCAAGAGACCCAGTACTTC.

In this sample, this clonotype is medium-sized. CDR3 protein: CATSDKTGTQLYEQYF. The CDR3 nucleotides are TGTGCCACCAGTGACAAGACCGGGACCCAACTTTACGAGCAGTACTTC. The V call is TRBV24-1, the J call TRBJ2-7, with D perhaps given as TRBD1 or TRBD2 (5 bases each). Trimming took 4 bases from V and 4 from J, leaving 19 bases between them. This CDR3 comprises 16 residues. CDR1 is KGHDR and CDR2 is SFDVKD in the germline V gene.

This clonotype was observed at least ten times. The gene calls are TRBV14 and TRBJ1-4; no clear D gene. Germline V CDR1 and CDR2: SGHDN, FVKESK. V was cut by 4 bases and J by 0 bases, with 12 bases left in between. The CDR3 sequence is 16 residues long. The CDR3 nucleotides read TGTGCCAGCAGCCGTAGAGCGGGAGCAACTAATGAAAAACTGTTTTTT. Encoded protein: CASSRRAGATNEKLFF. The whole variable domain, remainder taken from reference TRBV14 and TRBJ1-4, is EAGVTQFPSHSVIEKGQTVTLRCDPISGHDNLYWYRRVMGKEIKFLLHFVKESKQDESGMPNNRFLAERTGGTYSTLKVQPAELEDSGVYFCASSRRAGATNEKLFFGSGTQLSVL.

Remarks on this clonotype: A single base separates this from a much larger clone, so it may be a read error. V and J are TRBV5-1 and TRBJ1-2; TRBD1 aligns across 7 bases. V shed 4 bases and J 2 bases; nucleotides not matched to a gene: 14. Germline V CDR1 and CDR2: SGHRS, YFSETQ. CDR3 length equals 17 residues. The CDR3 nucleotides are TGCGCCAGCAGCGGGAGTCAAACAGGGGTAGCGAACTATGGCTACACCTTC. Protein: CASSGSQTGVANYGYTF.

This clonotype was seen a few times. CDR3 sequence: CASTSMLGHTEAFF. The DNA of the CDR3 is TGTGCCAGTACCTCAATGCTGGGGCACACTGAAGCTTTCTTT. The chain links TRBV19 to TRBJ1-1, with TRBD1 as a possible D gene (5 bases). Germline V gives CDR1 LNHDA, CDR2 SQIVND (reference sequence). The CDR3 is 14 amino acids. The germline V and J ends were trimmed by 7 bases and 3 bases, with 15 bases remaining between them.